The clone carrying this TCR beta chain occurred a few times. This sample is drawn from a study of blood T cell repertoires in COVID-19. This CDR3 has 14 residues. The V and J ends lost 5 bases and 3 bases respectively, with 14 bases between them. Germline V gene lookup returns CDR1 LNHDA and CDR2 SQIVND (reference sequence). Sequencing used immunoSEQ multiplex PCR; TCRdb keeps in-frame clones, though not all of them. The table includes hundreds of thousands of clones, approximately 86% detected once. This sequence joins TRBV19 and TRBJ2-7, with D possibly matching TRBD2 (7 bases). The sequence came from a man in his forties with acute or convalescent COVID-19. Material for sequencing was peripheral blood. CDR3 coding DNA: TGTGCCAGTAGTCCGATTAGGGGGGGCTACGAGCAGTACTTC. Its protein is CASSPIRGGYEQYF.